One sample yielded the 29 T cell receptor beta chains listed below, sequenced in a study of OX40 agonist ivuxolimab in advanced cancers. TCRdb's copy holds only in-frame clones and misses some; the assay was immunoSEQ multiplex PCR. The sample gives over 80,000 clones, 85% to 90% of which show up once; around 5.9% is in the top ten. This specimen was CD4+ or CD8+ T cells sorted from blood, taken in a trial of the OX40 agonist ivuxolimab. All receptors come from an adult with an advanced solid tumor such as melanoma, head and neck, liver or kidney cancer.

The V gene is TRBV27, the J gene TRBJ2-3; no clear D. The V gene's germline CDR1 is MNHEY and CDR2 SMNVEV (reference sequence). Trimming pared 2 bases from V and 0 bases from J, leaving 12 bases between. This CDR3 is built from 16 residues. CDR3 in DNA: TGTGCCAGCAGTTTAAGATGGGCCCCTAGCACAGATACGCAGTATTTT. It codes for CASSLRWAPSTDTQYF.

The chain employs TRBV7-9 and TRBJ1-2; D call uncertain. This CDR3 is 15 amino acids long. Germline V gene data show CDR1 as SEHNR and CDR2 as FQNEAQ (reference sequence). Between the trimmed V and J ends, which lost 1 base and 4 bases, there was a span of 13 bases. DNA of the CDR3: TGTGCCAGCAGCTTAGGACTGGGGTTACCCTATGGCTACACCTTC. Residues: CASSLGLGLPYGYTF.

The V call is TRBV6-5, the J call TRBJ1-3; D not certain. Trimming left V 0 bases short and J 4 bases short, with 13 bases between. Germline CDR1 MNHEY, CDR2 SVGAGI. The CDR3 covers 16 residues. CDR3 in DNA: TGTGCCAGCAGTTACTCGATCTGGGAGGCCGGAAACACCATATATTTT. Translation gives CASSYSIWEAGNTIYF.

The CDR3 DNA reads TGTGCCAGCAGCCCCCCCGGCAGCCTCTACGAGCAGTACTTC. This encodes CASSPPGSLYEQYF. The rearrangement links TRBV7-2 to TRBJ2-7, with unresolved D. Germline V gene sequence: CDR1 SGHTA, CDR2 FQGNSA. The CDR3 sequence is 14 residues long. V was cut by 5 bases and J by 3 bases, with 14 bases left in between.

For this clone: This same CDR3 is encoded by further DNA sequences in the sample. The chain couples TRBV7-2 to TRBJ2-7; D may be TRBD1 (6 bases). V was cut by 1 base and J by 4 bases, with 8 bases left in between. The germline CDR1 and CDR2 sequences are SGHTA and FQGNSA. The CDR3 has 13 residues. The CDR3 DNA follows: TGTGCCAGCAGCTTAGATGGGACATACGAGCAGTACTTC. It is translated as CASSLDGTYEQYF.

This clone was found once. The V gene is TRBV7-3, the J gene TRBJ2-1, with D perhaps TRBD1 (5 bases). CDR3 length equals 15 residues. Germline V gene data show CDR1 as SGHTA and CDR2 as FQGTGA. With 5 bases removed from V and 1 base from J, the gap between germline ends came to 12 bases. CDR3 residues: CASSPQGGSYNEQFF. CDR3 sequence (DNA): TGTGCCAGCAGCCCTCAGGGCGGTTCCTACAATGAGCAGTTCTTC. The full variable domain, rest sourced from reference TRBV7-3 and TRBJ2-1, is GAGVSQTPSNKVTEKGKYVELRCDPISGHTALYWYRQSLGQGPEFLIYFQGTGAADDSGLPNDRFFAVRPEGSVSTLKIQRTERGDSAVYLCASSPQGGSYNEQFFGPGTRLTVL.

The V call is TRBV27, the J call TRBJ2-6; no clear D gene. Trimming pared 8 bases from V and 1 base from J, leaving 12 bases between. The CDR3 is 15 residues long. Germline CDR1 reads MNHEY; CDR2 reads SMNVEV (reference sequence). The CDR3 nucleotides are TGTGCCAGCTGCGAGTGGGGTTCTGGGGCCAACGTCCTGACTTTC. Protein: CASCEWGSGANVLTF.

This clone was seen just once. In nucleotides, the CDR3 is TGTGCCAGCACCGCCGGGCTGCGTGGGACCGGGGAGCTGTTTTTT. It specifies CASTAGLRGTGELFF. The chain joins TRBV2 to TRBJ2-2; D is uncertain. Germline V gene data show CDR1 as SNHLY and CDR2 as FYNNEI. The CDR3 contains 15 residues. Trimming pared 7 bases from V and 5 bases from J, leaving 17 bases between.

The chain uses TRBV12-5 and TRBJ1-5; D call uncertain. Germline lookup yields CDR1 LGHNT and CDR2 FRNRAP. Between the trimmed V and J ends, which lost 10 bases and 4 bases, there was a span of 2 bases. This CDR3 contains 9 residues. The CDR3, as DNA: TGTGCTACGAATCAGCCCCAGCATTTT. As protein: CATNQPQHF. Looking up the rest from reference TRBV12-5 and TRBJ1-5 gives the full variable domain: DARVTQTPRHKVTEMGQEVTMRCQPILGHNTVFWYRQTMMQGLELLAYFRNRAPLDDSGMPKDRFSAEMPDATLATLKIQPSEPRDSAVYFCATNQPQHFGDGTRLSIL.

The chain carries TRBV5-4 and TRBJ1-2, with TRBD1 matching over 8 bases. Per germline, CDR1 SGHNT and CDR2 YYREEE (reference sequence). V shed 5 bases and J 6 bases; nucleotides not matched to a gene: 6. The CDR3 covers 13 residues. The CDR3 is CASSTTGGHGYTF. The DNA of the CDR3 is TGTGCCAGCAGTACTACAGGGGGTCATGGCTACACCTTC.

This sequence joins TRBV6-6 and TRBJ1-1; TRBD1 matches 7 bases. CDR1 is MNHNY and CDR2 is SVGAGI in the germline V gene (reference sequence). Trimming took 4 bases from V and 1 from J; bases not matched to a gene: 9. CDR3 size: 16 residues. CDR3 bases: TGTGCCAGCAGTTTTCATCGCGGGGACAGGAACACTGAAGCTTTCTTT. It specifies CASSFHRGDRNTEAFF.

The V and J genes are TRBV6-5 and TRBJ1-5; 7 bases are shared with TRBD1. The trim removed 6 bases at V and 5 bases at J, leaving 7 bases unmatched. From germline, CDR1 is MNHEY and CDR2 SVGAGI. This CDR3 spans 14 amino acids. The CDR3 protein is CASSYKGADQPQHF. CDR3 in DNA: TGTGCCAGCAGCTACAAGGGGGCGGATCAGCCCCAGCATTTT.

This clone was observed a few times. This chain connects TRBV7-2 to TRBJ1-5; no reliable D call. Germline V CDR1 and CDR2: SGHTA, FQGNSA. This CDR3 is 15 amino acids long. Trimming removed 5 bases from V and 7 bases from J, with 18 bases in between. DNA for the CDR3: TGTGCCAGCAGCCTATCTCGGGCCTCCGGGCAGCCCCAGCATTTT. Amino acids: CASSLSRASGQPQHF.

On this clone: Since no conserved phenylalanine or tryptophan closes the CDR3, a read error is the likely cause. It is unclear where the CDR3 begins or ends on the DNA, so no DNA is shown, and the CDR3 is as TCRdb lists it. The chain combines TRBV4-1 with TRBJ2-6. The CDR3 spans 12 amino acids, including both terminal residues. The germline V gene has CDR1 MGHRA and CDR2 YSYEKL. Here the CDR3 reads CASSPRGAGPTV.

This rearrangement joins TRBV7-9 to TRBJ2-2; no firm D call. V was clipped by 3 bases and J by 5 bases, with 7 bases between them. This CDR3 is built from 13 residues. The germline gives CDR1 SEHNR, CDR2 FQNEAQ (reference sequence). CDR3 nucleotides: TGTGCCAGCAGCTTTGGTGGGACCGGGGAGCTGTTTTTT. The encoded protein is CASSFGGTGELFF. The whole variable domain, remainder taken from reference TRBV7-9 and TRBJ2-2, is DTGVSQNPRHKITKRGQNVTFRCDPISEHNRLYWYRQTLGQGPEFLTYFQNEAQLEKSRLLSDRFSAERPKGSFSTLEIQRTEQGDSAMYLCASSFGGTGELFFGEGSRLTVL.

The rearrangement joins TRBV4-1 to TRBJ2-2; 9 positions match TRBD2. The V gene's germline CDR1 is MGHRA and CDR2 YSYEKL. Trimming cost V 3 bases and J 9 bases; bases outside gene matches: 14. The CDR3 consists of 17 residues. The CDR3 reads CASSHPPGGGAPRELFF. The DNA of the CDR3 is TGCGCCAGCAGCCACCCCCCCGGCGGGGGGGCACCGAGGGAGCTGTTTTTT.

A few counts support this clone. This chain uses TRBV19 with TRBJ1-5; TRBD1 is a possible D gene (6 bases). V lost 1 base and J 5 bases, leaving 15 bases between the germline ends. This CDR3 has 16 amino acids. The germline V gene encodes CDR1 LNHDA and CDR2 SQIVND (reference sequence). The CDR3 protein is CASSIGRTAAHQPQHF. CDR3 sequence (DNA): TGTGCCAGTAGTATAGGGAGGACAGCAGCTCATCAGCCCCAGCATTTT.

This clone was found once. V is TRBV7-2 and J is TRBJ2-1; TRBD2 matches 10 bases. This CDR3 has 16 residues. Looked up from germline, CDR1 is SGHTA and CDR2 is FQGNSA. J lost 2 bases, V lost 5 bases, and 6 bases had no gene match. The CDR3 coding sequence is TGTGCCAGCAGCGTCGAAAGCGGGAGGGCCTACAATGAGCAGTTCTTC. Residues: CASSVESGRAYNEQFF. The whole variable domain, filled in from reference TRBV7-2 and TRBJ2-1, reads GAGVSQSPSNKVTEKGKDVELRCDPISGHTALYWYRQSLGQGLEFLIYFQGNSAPDKSGLPSDRFSAERTGGSVSTLTIQRTQQEDSAVYLCASSVESGRAYNEQFFGPGTRLTVL.

The chain employs TRBV5-1 and TRBJ1-1; perhaps TRBD1 as D (6 bases). V gave up 6 bases and J gave up 8 bases, with 17 bases separating them. This CDR3 is built from 13 residues. Germline CDR1 SGHRS, CDR2 YFSETQ. In DNA form, the CDR3 reads TGCGCCAGCACCTCATTGCCCGGGACAGAAGCTTTCTTT. It yields the protein CASTSLPGTEAFF. Filled out from reference TRBV5-1 and TRBJ1-1, the complete variable domain reads KAGVTQTPRYLIKTRGQQVTLSCSPISGHRSVSWYQQTPGQGLQFLFEYFSETQRNKGNFPGRFSGRQFSNSRSEMNVSTLELGDSALYLCASTSLPGTEAFFGQGTRLTVV.

As regards this clone: The same CDR3 also results from other DNA sequences found in this sample. This sequence joins TRBV6-5 and TRBJ2-7; D is uncertain. V was pared by 6 bases and J by 2 bases, with 8 bases between. The CDR3 is made up of 12 amino acids. The V gene's germline CDR1 is MNHEY and CDR2 SVGAGI. CDR3 bases: TGTGCCAGCAGCCCAGGCGCCTACGAGCAGTACTTC. This encodes CASSPGAYEQYF.

The chain employs TRBV7-9 and TRBJ1-1; TRBD1 matches 7 bases. The CDR3 contains 14 residues. Germline lookup yields CDR1 SEHNR and CDR2 FQNEAQ (reference sequence). Trimming at V came to 5 bases and at J to 0 bases, leaving 3 bases not matched to a gene. The CDR3: CASSRGTVNTEAFF. For the CDR3, the DNA is TGTGCCAGCAGCCGCGGGACAGTGAACACTGAAGCTTTCTTT. The full variable domain, completed using reference TRBV7-9 and TRBJ1-1, is DTGVSQNPRHKITKRGQNVTFRCDPISEHNRLYWYRQTLGQGPEFLTYFQNEAQLEKSRLLSDRFSAERPKGSFSTLEIQRTEQGDSAMYLCASSRGTVNTEAFFGQGTRLTVV.

The chain joins TRBV7-2 to TRBJ2-7; D remains unclear. Germline V gene lookup returns CDR1 SGHTA and CDR2 FQGNSA. V was clipped by 2 bases and J by 0 bases, with 14 bases between them. The CDR3 is 16 amino acids. In DNA, the CDR3 is TGTGCCAGCAGCTTATCCCCCAATCCGAGCTCCTACGAGCAGTACTTC. Residues: CASSLSPNPSSYEQYF.

This clone was counted once. The genes are TRBV30 and TRBJ1-5; D is unresolved. V shed 2 bases and J shed 1 base, with 6 bases lying between them. The CDR3 extends over 13 amino acids. Germline CDR1 reads GTSNPN; CDR2 reads SVGIG (reference sequence). CDR3 protein: CAWSRLSNQPQHF. CDR3 DNA: TGTGCCTGGAGTCGGCTGAGCAATCAGCCCCAGCATTTT.

The chain carries TRBV5-4 and TRBJ1-1; 11 nucleotides agree with TRBD1. The CDR3 runs 15 residues. V was pared by 4 bases and J by 5 bases, with 7 bases of the junction left unmatched. The germline CDR1 and CDR2 sequences are SGHNT and YYREEE (reference sequence). In DNA, the CDR3 is TGTGCCAGCAGCGCAGGCCGGGACAGGGGGACTGAAGCTTTCTTT. Residues: CASSAGRDRGTEAFF.

This chain joins TRBV7-4 and TRBJ2-1; D call uncertain. CDR3 length: 11 residues. Germline loops: CDR1 SGHVT, CDR2 SQSDAQ. V was trimmed by 3 bases and J by 10 bases, leaving 7 bases between them. CDR3 in amino acids: CASSFSREQFF. The DNA for the CDR3 is TGTGCCAGCAGCTTTAGCCGCGAGCAGTTCTTC.

This chain connects TRBV4-1 to TRBJ1-6; tentatively, D is TRBD1 (6 bases). V lost 4 bases, J lost 4 bases, and 17 bases lay in between. CDR1 and CDR2 from the germline V gene are MGHRA and YSYEKL. The CDR3 has 17 amino acids. The CDR3 spells CASSPQRGGVYNSPLHF. CDR3 nucleotides: TGCGCCAGCAGCCCACAAAGGGGGGGCGTGTATAATTCACCCCTCCACTTT.

This clone was seen a single time. CDR3 loop: CASSVETGTEAFF. DNA for the CDR3: TGTGCCAGCAGCGTAGAGACGGGCACTGAAGCTTTCTTT. This rearrangement joins TRBV9 to TRBJ1-1, with D unresolved. This CDR3 region has 13 residues. Germline CDR1 SGDLS, CDR2 YYNGEE. Trimming pared 0 bases from V and 4 bases from J, leaving 7 bases between.

The chain recombines TRBV6-5 with TRBJ2-7; D not certain. The germline gives CDR1 MNHEY, CDR2 SVGAGI. The V end was cut by 2 bases, the J end by 3 bases, with 8 bases between. The CDR3 contains 13 residues. CDR3 in DNA: TGTGCCAGCAGTTACAGTTTCGGCTACGAGCAGTACTTC. As protein: CASSYSFGYEQYF.

As to this clone: The same CDR3 can be traced to other DNA sequences in this sample. This chain uses TRBV7-3 with TRBJ2-2, with TRBD1 matching over 10 bases. Germline CDR1 is SGHTA and CDR2 is FQGTGA. The CDR3 is 15 residues long. V was pared by 6 bases and J by 3 bases, with 4 bases of the junction left unmatched. The CDR3 sequence: CASSLTGGDTGELFF. The DNA for the CDR3 is TGTGCCAGCAGTTTGACAGGGGGCGACACCGGGGAGCTGTTTTTT.